The clone carrying this T cell receptor (beta chain) showed up many times. The data originate from a study of T cells in Graves' hyperthyroidism and ophthalmopathy. These patients, aged 18 to 65, had recently diagnosed hyperthyroidism lasting under 2 months. It was at first hyperthyroidism diagnosis, before any ophthalmopathy symptoms, that the blood sample was taken. PBMCs were sourced from approximately 10 ml fresh peripheral blood. The CDR3 is 15 residues long. V was shortened by 4 bases and J by 0 bases, with 13 bases between the two germline ends. Looked up from germline, CDR1 is GTSNPN and CDR2 is SVGIG (reference sequence). The TCR beta CDR3 regions underwent amplification using RNA transcripts as the source. The HTBI set primed first-round TCR CDR3 RT-PCR. Each CDR3 protein gets one entry after TCRdb re-called the multiplex PCR reads with MiXCR. Among about 770,000 distinct CDR3 sequences listed, roughly a sixth were seen once.

The receptor was isolated from a woman aged 50 to 65 with Graves' hyperthyroidism that later progressed to Graves' ophthalmopathy. Material: blood. The chain links TRBV30 to TRBJ1-3; D might be TRBD1 (5 bases). CDR3 protein: CAWTPDTTSGNTIYF. CDR3 coding DNA: TGTGCCTGGACCCCGGACACCACCTCTGGAAACACCATATATTTT.